This T cell receptor (beta chain) was identified in a study of T cells after yellow fever vaccination. Study results and limitations: It was a weaker secondary response, yet one that peaked faster, at day 5 versus 15. Shared CD4/CD8 clonotypes were a small share, likely from convergent recombination. Post-booster reappearance was seen for most primary-vaccination clones (about 96% CD4, around 88% CD8).

MiXCR, applied by TCRdb to the 5' RACE reads, yields one record per CDR3 protein. The sample includes a few hundred thousand distinct CDR3 sequences, less than 9% of them seen just once. Per germline, CDR1 KGHSH and CDR2 LQKENI. With 0 bases clipped from V and 5 bases from J, the junction kept 4 bases outside the gene matches. The CDR3 has 16 residues. This clonotype occurred many times. Its specificity is unknown. The TCR originated in a man aged 30 to 39 who received the YFV17D yellow fever vaccine. Source: CD4+ T cells sorted from PBMCs, taken 15 days after the yellow fever booster vaccination. J is TRBJ2-2 and V is TRBV18, with TRBD2 identical over 9 bases. In DNA, the CDR3 is TGTGCCAGCTCACCACCGATAGCGGGAGCGACCGGGGAGCTGTTTTTT. This gives the protein CASSPPIAGATGELFF.